Shown below are 26 T cell receptor beta chains from a single sample sequenced in a study of response to subunit inactivated influenza vaccine. TCRdb re-called the RT-PCR reads through MiXCR, storing one row per CDR3 protein. The sample includes under 850,000 distinct CDR3 sequences, about 18% of them seen just once. The sequenced sample was PBMCs from blood, obtained roughly 5 days after vaccination. Source of these receptors: a man aged 50 or older who received an inactivated influenza vaccine.

This clonotype was detected a few times. The rearrangement joins TRBV5-1 to TRBJ2-1; possibly TRBD2 for D (5 bases). This CDR3 has 18 residues. V was shortened by 0 bases and J by 5 bases, with 21 bases between the two germline ends. CDR1 SGHRS and CDR2 YFSETQ come from the germline V gene. The CDR3 is CASSLGPLGAPRHNEQFF. CDR3 in DNA: TGCGCCAGCAGCTTGGGGCCTTTGGGAGCTCCGAGGCACAATGAGCAGTTCTTC.

The chain carries TRBV12-3 or TRBV12-4 and TRBJ1-2; D gene unclear. There are 15 residues in the CDR3. With 2 bases removed from V and 1 base from J, the gap between germline ends came to 11 bases. The CDR3 bases are TGTGCCAGCAGTTTAAGCTGGGCTCATAACTATGGCTACACCTTC. It encodes CASSLSWAHNYGYTF.

The rearrangement joins TRBV7-2 to TRBJ2-3; D unresolved. V shed 1 base and J shed 4 bases, with 9 bases lying between them. CDR3 size: 14 residues. Germline V gene lookup returns CDR1 SGHTA and CDR2 FQGNSA. CDR3 amino acids: CASSLDNPADTQYF. CDR3 DNA sequence: TGTGCCAGCAGCTTAGATAACCCCGCAGATACGCAGTATTTT.

This clonotype was counted between two and nine times. This rearrangement joins TRBV7-6 to TRBJ1-1; tentatively, D is TRBD1 (5 bases). Looked up from germline, CDR1 is SGHVS and CDR2 is FNYEAQ. The length of the CDR3 is 14 residues. Trimming pared 6 bases from V and 3 bases from J, leaving 14 bases between. The CDR3 region is CASRFSGGDTEAFF. The CDR3 region has the DNA TGTGCCAGCAGATTTAGCGGGGGGGACACTGAAGCTTTCTTT. The full variable domain, with the rest looked up from reference TRBV7-6 and TRBJ1-1, is GAGVSQSPRYKVTKRGQDVALRCDPISGHVSLYWYRQALGQGPEFLTYFNYEAQQDKSGLPNDRFSAERPEGSISTLTIQRTEQRDSAMYRCASRFSGGDTEAFFGQGTRLTVV.

The V and J genes are TRBV15 and TRBJ2-7, with D perhaps TRBD1 (6 bases). Germline V lookup: CDR1 LNHNV, CDR2 YYDKDF (reference sequence). The CDR3 is made up of 18 amino acids. V dropped 8 bases and J dropped 3 bases, with 29 bases sitting between them. The CDR3 coding sequence is TGTGCCACCTGCGTCCCTTCAGGGGAACCCGAACTAGGCTACGAGCAGTACTTC. It specifies CATCVPSGEPELGYEQYF.

This clonotype was found a few times. The chain carries TRBV4-3 and TRBJ2-1; 8 bases fit TRBD2. This CDR3 is 16 amino acids long. Germline loops: CDR1 LGHNA, CDR2 YSLEER. J was trimmed by 1 base and V by 0 bases; bases with no gene match: 2. The CDR3 here is CASSQELAESYNEQFF. The CDR3 DNA follows: TGCGCCAGCAGCCAAGAACTAGCGGAGTCCTACAATGAGCAGTTCTTC.

The chain links TRBV3-1 to TRBJ2-7; 7 nucleotides line up with TRBD2. V trimming: 4 bases; J trimming: 2 bases; junction bases outside the gene matches: 11. Looked up from germline, CDR1 is LGHDT and CDR2 is YNNKEL (reference sequence). This CDR3 is 16 amino acids long. CDR3 residues: CASSPSLLRGTYEQYF. As DNA, the CDR3 is TGTGCCAGCAGCCCCTCATTACTGCGGGGGACCTACGAGCAGTACTTC.

The chain is built from TRBV5-1 and TRBJ1-1; the match to TRBD1 covers 7 bases. J lost 1 base, V lost 3 bases, and 21 bases had no gene match. Per the germline V gene, CDR1 is SGHRS and CDR2 is YFSETQ. This CDR3 comprises 20 residues. The CDR3 region is CASSYFSPGGEVRKNTEAFF. As DNA, the CDR3 is TGCGCCAGCAGCTATTTTTCACCAGGGGGGGAGGTTAGGAAGAACACTGAAGCTTTCTTT.

The rearrangement links TRBV5-1 to TRBJ2-5, with D possibly being TRBD1 (5 bases). The CDR3 sequence is 13 residues long. The V and J ends lost 4 bases and 7 bases respectively, with 14 bases between them. Germline CDR1 SGHRS, CDR2 YFSETQ. CDR3 loop: CASSHGHPATQYF. In DNA, the CDR3 is TGCGCCAGCAGCCACGGACACCCAGCGACCCAGTACTTC.

The sample holds a few counts of this clonotype. The CDR3 bases are TGCAGCGGCATCCGGGACAGGGACGAATCCTACGAGCAGTACTTC. Amino acid sequence: CSGIRDRDESYEQYF. This sequence joins TRBV29-1 and TRBJ2-7; 9 bases match TRBD1. CDR1 SQVTM and CDR2 ANQGSEA come from the germline V gene. There are 15 residues in the CDR3. V lost 7 bases to trimming and J lost 1 base; unmatched junction nucleotides: 11.

The genes are TRBV4-2 and TRBJ1-5; possible D gene TRBD1, 6 bases. V lost 0 bases to trimming and J lost 0 bases, with 9 bases between them. From germline, CDR1 is LGHNA and CDR2 YNFKEQ. The CDR3 totals 16 residues. The CDR3 sequence is CASSQERGLSNQPQHF. For the CDR3, the DNA is TGTGCCAGCAGCCAAGAGCGGGGGCTTAGCAATCAGCCCCAGCATTTT.

In this sample, this clonotype turned up a few times. Mismatch with germline at one junction end may stem from a read error. The chain employs TRBV7-7 and TRBJ1-2; D may be TRBD1 (5 bases). CDR1 SSHAT and CDR2 FNYEAQ come from the germline V gene (reference sequence). This CDR3 has 13 amino acids. The CDR3, as DNA: TGTGCTAGCAGCTTCCCCCGACAGTATGGCTACACCTTC. Translation gives CASSFPRQYGYTF.

At least ten counts were recorded for this clonotype. The junction shows a germline mismatch at one end, possibly a read error. The chain carries TRBV27 and TRBJ2-7; D is uncertain. Per the germline V gene, CDR1 is MNHEY and CDR2 is SMNVEV (reference sequence). The CDR3 totals 14 residues. The CDR3 sequence: CASSERTLGYVQYF. CDR3 nucleotides: TGTGCCAGCAGTGAACGGACGCTGGGGTACGTGCAGTACTTC.

The chain joins TRBV4-3 to TRBJ2-7, with unresolved D. Germline V gene lookup returns CDR1 LGHNA and CDR2 YSLEER. The CDR3 runs to 14 residues. The ends were cut back, 0 bases at V and 1 base at J, with 7 bases in the middle. CDR3 nucleotide sequence: TGCGCCAGCAGCCAAGACCCGAGATCCTACGAGCAGTACTTC. Translated: CASSQDPRSYEQYF.

V usage is TRBV4-1 and J usage is TRBJ1-3; TRBD1 agrees at 9 bases. CDR1 and CDR2 from the germline V gene are MGHRA and YSYEKL. V shed 6 bases, J shed 0 bases, and the junction held 3 bases outside the gene matches. This CDR3 has 15 residues. As DNA, the CDR3 is TGCGCCAGCAGTCGGGACAGGGACTCTGGAAACACCATATATTTT. Translated: CASSRDRDSGNTIYF.

The chain uses TRBV12-3 or TRBV12-4 and TRBJ2-2, with 10 bases aligning to TRBD1. The CDR3 spans 15 residues. V dropped 6 bases and J dropped 5; count of bases not matched to a gene: 6. Here the CDR3 DNA reads TGTGCCAGCAGATCGGGGACAGGGGAGACCGGGGAGCTGTTTTTT. It codes for CASRSGTGETGELFF.

The chain links TRBV20-1 to TRBJ2-5; D remains unclear. The CDR3 has 13 amino acids. CDR1 is DFQATT, CDR2 SNEGSKA, per germline (reference sequence). Trimming removed 0 bases from V and 2 bases from J, with 7 bases in between. This CDR3 is CSARDILQETQYF. CDR3 nucleotide sequence: TGCAGTGCTAGAGATATACTACAAGAGACCCAGTACTTC.

In DNA form, the CDR3 reads TGCGCCAGCAGCCAAGGGACAGGACAATCAGAGACCCAGTACTTC. It yields the protein CASSQGTGQSETQYF. The chain joins TRBV4-3 to TRBJ2-5; TRBD1 matches at 7 bases. CDR3 length equals 15 residues. In germline, CDR1 is LGHNA, CDR2 YSLEER. V lost 1 base, J lost 4 bases, and 6 bases stayed unmatched.

V is TRBV20-1 and J is TRBJ2-1; 8 nucleotides line up with TRBD2. Germline V gives CDR1 DFQATT, CDR2 SNEGSKA (reference sequence). V was pared by 3 bases and J by 0 bases, with 4 bases of the junction left unmatched. The CDR3 is 15 amino acids. The CDR3 spells CSARRGEASYNEQFF. The CDR3 DNA reads TGCAGTGCTAGGCGGGGGGAGGCCTCCTACAATGAGCAGTTCTTC.

The table lists this clonotype with a few counts. V gene TRBV7-9 combines with J gene TRBJ2-7, with D unclear. The CDR3 length is 16 residues. The germline CDR1 and CDR2 sequences are SEHNR and FQNEAQ (reference sequence). Trimming removed 2 bases from V and 2 bases from J, with 16 bases in between. The CDR3 reads CASSLMAAGVTYEQYF. CDR3 nucleotide sequence: TGTGCCAGCAGCTTAATGGCGGCAGGAGTTACCTACGAGCAGTACTTC.

The chain recombines TRBV9 with TRBJ1-2, with D possibly matching TRBD1 (5 bases). Germline CDR1 and CDR2: SGDLS and YYNGEE. This CDR3 comprises 14 residues. V gave up 4 bases and J gave up 5 bases, with 15 bases separating them. CDR3 protein: CASSPPGAEYGYTF. The CDR3 nucleotides are TGTGCCAGCAGCCCCCCCGGGGCAGAGTATGGCTACACCTTC.

This chain uses TRBV9 with TRBJ2-1; maybe TRBD2 (6 bases). The CDR3 loop spans 16 amino acids. Trimming left V 0 bases short and J 0 bases short, with 10 bases between. Germline V gene lookup returns CDR1 SGDLS and CDR2 YYNGEE. CDR3 protein: CASSVATGSSYNEQFF. In nucleotides, the CDR3 is TGTGCCAGCAGCGTAGCTACCGGGAGCTCCTACAATGAGCAGTTCTTC. The full variable domain, its missing parts supplied by reference TRBV9 and TRBJ2-1, is DSGVTQTPKHLITATGQRVTLRCSPRSGDLSVYWYQQSLDQGLQFLIQYYNGEERAKGNILERFSAQQFPDLHSELNLSSLELGDSALYFCASSVATGSSYNEQFFGPGTRLTVL.

As DNA, the CDR3 is TGTGCCAGCAGCTTGGGACACGGGGGAGAGACCCAGTACTTC. It specifies CASSLGHGGETQYF. The chain employs TRBV11-2 and TRBJ2-5, with D possibly being TRBD1 or TRBD2 (6 bases each). V dropped 3 bases and J dropped 4 bases, with 12 bases sitting between them. Germline V gives CDR1 SGHAT, CDR2 FQNNGV. The CDR3 loop spans 14 amino acids.

This clonotype was counted a few times. CDR3 nucleotides: TGTGCCAGCAGTGACCCCGGGACAACCAGCTCCTACGAGCAGTACTTC. Encoded protein: CASSDPGTTSSYEQYF. The chain carries TRBV12-3 or TRBV12-4 and TRBJ2-7; TRBD1 is a possible D gene (6 bases). This CDR3 spans 16 amino acids. Trimming shortened V by 5 bases and J by 0 bases, and 17 bases separated the two germline ends.

Ten or more counts support this clonotype. The chain combines TRBV11-2 with TRBJ2-3; possible D gene TRBD2, 7 bases. V lost 0 bases and J 6 bases, leaving 22 bases between the germline ends. Germline V CDR1 and CDR2: SGHAT, FQNNGV. CDR3 size: 18 residues. Written as DNA, the CDR3 is TGTGCCAGCAGCTTAGAGTCTTACGGTGCGGGGGCCCCGGATACGCAGTATTTT. This translates into CASSLESYGAGAPDTQYF.

This clonotype was observed a handful of times. The chain carries TRBV5-1 and TRBJ1-5; weak D call: TRBD1 (6 bases). Trimming left V 2 bases short and J 3 bases short, with 15 bases between. The CDR3 loop spans 16 amino acids. Germline values: CDR1 SGHRS, CDR2 YFSETQ. The CDR3 nucleotides are TGCGCCAGCAGCTTTTCACAGGGCTCCCCCAATCAGCCCCAGCATTTT. Translation: CASSFSQGSPNQPQHF. Looking up the rest from reference TRBV5-1 and TRBJ1-5 gives the full variable domain: KAGVTQTPRYLIKTRGQQVTLSCSPISGHRSVSWYQQTPGQGLQFLFEYFSETQRNKGNFPGRFSGRQFSNSRSEMNVSTLELGDSALYLCASSFSQGSPNQPQHFGDGTRLSIL.